This T cell receptor beta chain was recovered during a study of blood T cell repertoires in COVID-19 (dated by TCRdb to 2020 to 2021). The study in broad terms: The collaborator samples originated in the United States, Italy and Spain and spanned the acute and convalescent phases of COVID-19. The samples were drawn from the first 160 participants of the ongoing ImmuneRACE study and from 1,254 subjects provided by 6 global collaborators. The material from the prospective study consisted of cDNA or gDNA derived from T cells, B-cell-depleted T cells, or PBMCs. The repertoires were made available in a free public database intended to serve as a resource for research on the immune response to SARS-CoV-2. Where available, HLA class I and class II types were taken from metadata supplied by the sample provider and were not determined by assay-based typing. The dataset comprised deeply sampled blood TCRbeta repertoires from subjects exposed to, actively infected with, or recovered from COVID-19. Nearly every sample came with metadata listing a de-identified subject ID, COVID-19 status, age in years and sex. Study-wide conclusions, independent of this receptor: Clinical and demographic metadata were provided uncurated, with the amount varying by source and participant.

For this clone: Which antigen it targets is not known. The sample holds no much larger clone one base away, and base qualities are not on file.

TCRbeta CDR3 regions were amplified from genomic DNA using the immunoSEQ Assay, a bias-controlled multiplex PCR. The original pipeline was this. The number of nucleated cells in each sample was estimated by amplification of reference gene primers within the assay. To quantify the absolute abundance of each unique TCRbeta CDR3 rearrangement, sequence reads were collapsed and filtered. Productive Simpson clonality was computed per sample as the square root of Simpson's diversity index over productive rearrangements. What TCRdb holds here is the immuneACCESS table cut down to in-frame rearrangements. Part of the clones is not present; checked against another copy, under half of the missing clones reflect an unresolved V gene, and the others are unexplained. The V and J calls and clone size are taken from that table; D and trimming were inferred from the DNA. A total of around 300,000 clones appear in this sample, around nine tenths of them only once. In total, the top ten clones hold about an eighth of the sample.

V gives up 0 bases and J gives up 5 bases, and the segment between their germline ends measures 14 bases. The cysteine opens and the phenylalanine closes a CDR3 of 15 amino acids. The DNA shown is the 45-base CDR3, in frame from base 1. For CDR1 and CDR2, the germline V gene lists SGHAT and FQNNGV. One collaborating source in Seattle enrolled patients while the patients were actively infected and followed the patients over time throughout the course of disease. Whole blood was collected in K2EDTA tubes by collaborating institutions according to the institutions' own protocols. For TCRbeta analysis, collaborator samples were shipped as frozen whole blood, as isolated PBMCs, or as DNA extracted from either sample type.

The sequenced material came from peripheral blood. The origin of this receptor is a woman aged 70 to 79 with COVID-19, enrolled during active disease. The sequence links TRBV11-2 to TRBJ2-7; tentative D gene TRBD2, with 6 bases matching. Here the CDR3 is given as CASSLDLGGRNEQYF. The sequenced DNA: TGTGCCAGCAGCTTAGATCTGGGGGGAAGGAACGAGCAGTACTTC.